What follows describes a single TCR beta chain. Its antigen is not identified. This entry belongs to a study of cytomegalovirus exposure and HLA in healthy donors. General observations from the study: The listing of 150 or so TCR beta chains classed them as cytomegalovirus-associated. Earlier analysis yielded a pattern in which most TCR beta V segments were productive about 90% or about 30% of the time.

This PCR relied on a set of 60 Vbeta primers and 13 Jbeta primers. TCRdb keeps only in-frame clones here, not all; method: immunoSEQ multiplex PCR. This sample yields under 150,000 clones, of which roughly 80% are seen a single time; around 4.9% belongs to the top ten. Looked up from germline, CDR1 is MNHEY and CDR2 is SVGAGI. This CDR3 is 15 amino acids long. The V and J ends lost 0 bases and 2 bases, in that order; junction bases with no gene match: 2. The source of this sequence is a male donor in good health and CMV-seronegative. Source material: PBMCs. The V call is TRBV6-5, the J call TRBJ1-2, with 8 bases identical to TRBD1. This CDR3 reads CASSYSPGGNYGYTF. The CDR3 DNA reads as TGTGCCAGCAGTTACTCCCCAGGGGGCAACTATGGCTACACCTTC.